One sample yielded the 30 T cell receptor beta chains listed below, sequenced in a study of blood T cell repertoires in COVID-19. Here immunoSEQ multiplex PCR was the method, and the copy in TCRdb shows in-frame clones only, minus some. The table has tens of thousands of clones, over 75% seen once. The sequenced sample was peripheral blood. All receptors derive from a human donor in a cohort sampled during active COVID-19.

The V gene is TRBV7-9, the J gene TRBJ2-2; the match to TRBD1 covers 8 bases. The CDR3 loop spans 14 amino acids. V lost 8 bases to trimming and J lost 5 bases; unmatched junction nucleotides: 7. Germline V gene data show CDR1 as SEHNR and CDR2 as FQNEAQ (reference sequence). The CDR3: CASLGRGQTGELFF. In DNA, the CDR3 is TGTGCCAGCCTAGGCAGGGGGCAAACCGGGGAGCTGTTTTTT.

The CDR3 region has the DNA TGTGCCAGCAGTAGACGACAGGCCTTGAACACTGAAGCTTTCTTT. Its protein product is CASSRRQALNTEAFF. J is TRBJ1-1 and V is TRBV27; maybe TRBD1 (6 bases). V was clipped by 5 bases and J by 0 bases, with 13 bases between them. Germline CDR1 is MNHEY and CDR2 is SMNVEV (reference sequence). The CDR3 runs 15 residues.

The DNA for the CDR3 is TGTGCCAGCAGCCGGGACAGCCTCATGAGTGGCTATGGCTACACCTTC. Residues: CASSRDSLMSGYGYTF. V usage is TRBV14 and J usage is TRBJ1-2; 7 bases are shared with TRBD1. The CDR3 extends over 16 amino acids. The J segment lost 4 bases and the V segment lost 4 bases, leaving 12 bases of the junction unmatched. Germline CDR1 SGHDN, CDR2 FVKESK.

V gene TRBV10-2 combines with J gene TRBJ1-5, with D unresolved. The germline V gene encodes CDR1 WSHSY and CDR2 SAAADI. This CDR3 spans 13 amino acids. Trimming left V 0 bases short and J 10 bases short, with 10 bases between. CDR3 region: CASSESKREPQHF. CDR3 sequence (DNA): TGCGCCAGCAGTGAGTCGAAGAGGGAACCCCAGCATTTT.

The genes are TRBV2 and TRBJ2-7; possibly TRBD1 for D (6 bases). The CDR3 runs to 13 residues. Germline CDR1 is SNHLY and CDR2 is FYNNEI. The V end was cut by 1 base, the J end by 3 bases, with 7 bases between. The CDR3 DNA sequence: TGTGCCAGCAGTGAAGGGACAGACTACGAGCAGTACTTC. It is translated as CASSEGTDYEQYF.

The rearrangement links TRBV5-1 to TRBJ2-3, with 11 bases identical to TRBD2. The CDR3 has 18 amino acids. Germline trimming cut 6 bases from V and 8 bases from J; bases unmatched to any gene: 20. CDR1 is SGHRS, CDR2 YFSETQ, per germline. DNA of the CDR3: TGCGCCAGCAAACCTCGCCCGGGTAGCGGGGGGGGATCCGGTACGCAGTATTTT. This gives the protein CASKPRPGSGGGSGTQYF.

The chain combines TRBV19 with TRBJ1-5; D unclear. The germline V gene has CDR1 LNHDA and CDR2 SQIVND (reference sequence). This CDR3 has 13 amino acids. V was pared by 5 bases and J by 9 bases, with 14 bases between. The CDR3 loop reads CASSGRRTGPQHF. CDR3 DNA: TGTGCCAGTAGTGGACGGAGGACCGGGCCCCAGCATTTT.

The chain has TRBV20-1 and TRBJ1-1; no reliable D call. The germline V gene encodes CDR1 DFQATT and CDR2 SNEGSKA (reference sequence). The V end was cut by 5 bases, the J end by 1 base, with 5 bases between. This CDR3 region has 11 residues. The CDR3 spells CSAAGNTEAFF. In DNA form, the CDR3 reads TGCAGTGCTGCAGGGAACACTGAAGCTTTCTTT.

The chain is built from TRBV5-1 and TRBJ1-5; D gene ambiguous. Between the trimmed V and J ends, which lost 0 bases and 0 bases, there was a span of 4 bases. In germline, CDR1 is SGHRS, CDR2 YFSETQ. This CDR3 spans 14 amino acids. CDR3 protein: CASSLGISNQPQHF. CDR3 sequence (DNA): TGCGCCAGCAGCTTGGGTATTAGCAATCAGCCCCAGCATTTT.

This chain uses TRBV5-6 with TRBJ1-2; no definite D call. The CDR3 loop spans 13 amino acids. Looked up from germline, CDR1 is SGHDT and CDR2 is YYEEEE. Deletions cut 1 base from V and 2 bases from J, with 6 bases between. The CDR3 sequence is CASSLPQNYGYTF. The DNA of the CDR3 is TGTGCCAGCAGCTTGCCCCAAAACTATGGCTACACCTTC.

This clone was recorded once. This chain uses TRBV29-1 with TRBJ2-2, with D possibly matching TRBD2 (6 bases). Germline CDR1 and CDR2: SQVTM and ANQGSEA. The CDR3 has 13 amino acids. Trimming removed 4 bases at V and 7 bases at J, with 13 bases between. CDR3 loop: CSVAGSGGGELFF. The DNA of the CDR3 is TGCAGCGTTGCCGGTAGCGGAGGCGGGGAGCTGTTTTTT.

This chain uses TRBV7-9 with TRBJ1-1; a weak D match, TRBD1 (5 bases). CDR1 and CDR2 from the germline V gene are SEHNR and FQNEAQ (reference sequence). This CDR3 comprises 13 residues. V was trimmed by 1 base and J by 4 bases, leaving 7 bases between them. The CDR3 DNA sequence: TGTGCCAGCAGCTTAGTGACAGTCACTGAAGCTTTCTTT. Residues: CASSLVTVTEAFF. Drawing the rest from reference TRBV7-9 and TRBJ1-1, the complete variable domain is DTGVSQNPRHKITKRGQNVTFRCDPISEHNRLYWYRQTLGQGPEFLTYFQNEAQLEKSRLLSDRFSAERPKGSFSTLEIQRTEQGDSAMYLCASSLVTVTEAFFGQGTRLTVV.

The rearrangement uses TRBV6-2 or TRBV6-3 and TRBJ2-7, with a possible D match to TRBD2 (6 bases). Trimming left V 2 bases short and J 6 bases short, with 8 bases between. The CDR3 totals 12 residues. Germline CDR1 and CDR2: MNHEY and SVGEGT. CDR3 nucleotides: TGTGCCAGCAGTTACGTGGGGGGCGAGCAGTACTTC. This translates into CASSYVGGEQYF.

V gene TRBV7-2 combines with J gene TRBJ2-3, with 12 nucleotides matching TRBD2. Germline V gene sequence: CDR1 SGHTA, CDR2 FQGNSA. This CDR3 has 16 amino acids. Losses at the gene ends were 5 bases for V and 3 bases for J; bases not matched to a gene: 6. CDR3 region: CASSPTSGRRTDTQYF. CDR3 nucleotides: TGTGCCAGCAGCCCTACTAGCGGGAGGAGGACAGATACGCAGTATTTT.

The chain is built from TRBV15 and TRBJ2-1; 7 nucleotides line up with TRBD1. Trimming cost V 9 bases and J 5 bases; bases outside gene matches: 10. This CDR3 has 14 residues. CDR1 is LNHNV, CDR2 YYDKDF, per germline (reference sequence). CDR3 in amino acids: CATGLHTGDNEQFF. The CDR3 region has the DNA TGTGCCACTGGGCTTCATACAGGGGACAATGAGCAGTTCTTC.

V usage is TRBV9 and J usage is TRBJ2-7; 8 bases are a match to TRBD1. The CDR3 spans 13 residues. Germline trimming cut 3 bases from V and 2 bases from J; bases unmatched to any gene: 1. Germline-derived CDR1 and CDR2 are SGDLS and YYNGEE. This chain's CDR3 is CASSGQGPYEQYF. CDR3 sequence (DNA): TGTGCCAGCAGCGGACAGGGGCCCTACGAGCAGTACTTC.

The chain has TRBV4-1 and TRBJ2-3; D is perhaps TRBD1 (6 bases). V was shortened by 2 bases and J by 3 bases, with 15 bases between the two germline ends. The CDR3 sequence is 16 residues long. Germline V gene sequence: CDR1 MGHRA, CDR2 YSYEKL. As DNA, the CDR3 is TGCGCCAGCAGCCAAAAAAGCGCAGGGGCGACAGATACGCAGTATTTT. Protein: CASSQKSAGATDTQYF.

The chain links TRBV3-1 (or the pseudogene TRBV3-2) to TRBJ1-6, with a possible D match to TRBD1 (5 bases). Germline V lookup: CDR1 LGHDT, CDR2 YNNKEL (reference sequence). V lost 2 bases, J lost 10 bases, and 9 bases lay in between. The length of the CDR3 is 13 residues. The CDR3 region has the DNA TGTGCCAGCAGCCAACAGGGTGCATCACCCCTCCACTTT. It translates to CASSQQGASPLHF.

The chain combines TRBV19 with TRBJ2-7; TRBD1 matches at 8 bases. Trimming took 1 base from V and 5 from J; bases not matched to a gene: 1. This CDR3 contains 13 residues. Germline V gives CDR1 LNHDA, CDR2 SQIVND (reference sequence). The CDR3 DNA follows: TGTGCCAGTAGTATAGTGGACAGGGACGAGCAGTACTTC. Translated: CASSIVDRDEQYF.

The chain employs TRBV7-6 and TRBJ2-1; D is perhaps TRBD1 (7 bases). Germline CDR1 SGHVS, CDR2 FNYEAQ. With 5 bases removed from V and 7 bases from J, the gap between germline ends came to 24 bases. The CDR3 consists of 17 residues. The CDR3 region is CASSLRAHGPGGNEQFF. For the CDR3, the DNA is TGTGCCAGCAGCCTCAGGGCCCACGGCCCAGGGGGGAATGAGCAGTTCTTC. Complete variable domain (other parts from reference TRBV7-6 and TRBJ2-1): GAGVSQSPRYKVTKRGQDVALRCDPISGHVSLYWYRQALGQGPEFLTYFNYEAQQDKSGLPNDRFSAERPEGSISTLTIQRTEQRDSAMYRCASSLRAHGPGGNEQFFGPGTRLTVL.

J is TRBJ2-1 and V is TRBV11-2; 10 bases are shared with TRBD2. V trimming: 7 bases; J trimming: 7 bases; junction bases outside the gene matches: 10. CDR3 size: 15 residues. Germline CDR1 reads SGHAT; CDR2 reads FQNNGV. CDR3 DNA: TGTGCCAGCAACCCTAGCGGGAGCCCGGGGAATGAGCAGTTCTTC. Its translation is CASNPSGSPGNEQFF.

In DNA form, the CDR3 reads TGTGCCAGCAGCCAGGGACAGGTTCTAAACACTGAAGCTTTCTTT. Amino acids: CASSQGQVLNTEAFF. The chain links TRBV5-4 to TRBJ1-1; TRBD1 matches 8 bases. The V gene's germline CDR1 is SGHNT and CDR2 YYREEE (reference sequence). The J segment lost 2 bases and the V segment lost 4 bases, leaving 7 bases of the junction unmatched. The CDR3 is 15 amino acids. The full variable domain, completed using reference TRBV5-4 and TRBJ1-1, is ETGVTQSPTHLIKTRGQQVTLRCSSQSGHNTVSWYQQALGQGPQFIFQYYREEENGRGNFPPRFSGLQFPNYSSELNVNALELDDSALYLCASSQGQVLNTEAFFGQGTRLTVV.

V and J are TRBV29-1 and TRBJ2-5, with TRBD2 identical over 9 bases. Germline V CDR1 and CDR2: SQVTM, ANQGSEA. The CDR3 runs 18 residues. With 1 base clipped from V and 2 bases from J, the junction kept 14 bases outside the gene matches. The CDR3 coding sequence is TGCAGCGTTGAAGTTTATCAACTAGCGGGCTGGACGCAAGAGACCCAGTACTTC. Translated, it gives CSVEVYQLAGWTQETQYF.

This rearrangement joins TRBV7-2 to TRBJ2-1; D may be TRBD2 (6 bases). CDR3 length equals 18 residues. V lost 1 base, J lost 2 bases, and 18 bases lay in between. Germline V gives CDR1 SGHTA, CDR2 FQGNSA. The DNA for the CDR3 is TGTGCCAGCAGCTTAGTGAGAGGGGCCGCGGGGACCTACAATGAGCAGTTCTTC. It encodes CASSLVRGAAGTYNEQFF.

This sequence joins TRBV24-1 and TRBJ1-5; possibly TRBD1 for D (5 bases). The V gene's germline CDR1 is KGHDR and CDR2 SFDVKD. V was trimmed by 2 bases and J by 7 bases, leaving 8 bases between them. The CDR3 loop spans 13 amino acids. The CDR3 coding sequence is TGTGCCACCAGTGATTCAGGGTTCCAGCCCCAGCATTTT. Translating it yields CATSDSGFQPQHF.

This chain links TRBV30 with TRBJ1-2; D gene unclear. CDR3 size: 13 residues. The germline CDR1 and CDR2 sequences are GTSNPN and SVGIG (reference sequence). The V end lost 2 bases, the J end lost 0 bases, and 7 bases lay between the germline ends. CDR3 amino acids: CAWSIQANYGYTF. DNA of the CDR3: TGTGCCTGGAGTATACAAGCTAACTATGGCTACACCTTC.

The chain combines TRBV5-4 with TRBJ2-7; 7 nucleotides agree with TRBD1. The CDR3 spans 12 residues. The J segment lost 6 bases and the V segment lost 1 base, leaving 1 base of the junction unmatched. CDR1 is SGHNT and CDR2 is YYREEE in the germline V gene (reference sequence). This CDR3 reads CASSLTGAEQYF. The CDR3 region has the DNA TGTGCCAGCAGCTTGACAGGGGCCGAGCAGTACTTC.

This chain uses TRBV6-6 with TRBJ1-5; D possibly corresponds to TRBD1 (5 bases). Germline V CDR1 and CDR2: MNHNY, SVGAGI (reference sequence). This CDR3 is 16 amino acids long. Trimming took off 6 bases at V and 0 bases at J, with 15 bases between the two ends. Here the CDR3 DNA reads TGTGCCAGCAGGGCGGGACGGCTTTATAGCAATCAGCCCCAGCATTTT. Protein: CASRAGRLYSNQPQHF.

The chain joins TRBV18 to TRBJ2-7, with 8 bases matching TRBD1. J lost 0 bases, V lost 6 bases, and 10 bases had no gene match. Germline CDR1 and CDR2: KGHSH and LQKENI. This CDR3 spans 16 amino acids. The CDR3 here is CASSLSRTGFSYEQYF. DNA for the CDR3: TGTGCCAGCTCTCTTTCTAGGACAGGGTTCTCCTACGAGCAGTACTTC.

V usage is TRBV28 and J usage is TRBJ1-2, with D possibly matching TRBD1 (5 bases). V shed 2 bases and J shed 7 bases, with 8 bases lying between them. This CDR3 region has 12 residues. The germline gives CDR1 MDHEN, CDR2 SYDVKM. The CDR3 loop reads CASSLGRGGYTF. The CDR3 coding sequence is TGTGCCAGCAGTTTAGGTAGGGGTGGCTACACCTTC.